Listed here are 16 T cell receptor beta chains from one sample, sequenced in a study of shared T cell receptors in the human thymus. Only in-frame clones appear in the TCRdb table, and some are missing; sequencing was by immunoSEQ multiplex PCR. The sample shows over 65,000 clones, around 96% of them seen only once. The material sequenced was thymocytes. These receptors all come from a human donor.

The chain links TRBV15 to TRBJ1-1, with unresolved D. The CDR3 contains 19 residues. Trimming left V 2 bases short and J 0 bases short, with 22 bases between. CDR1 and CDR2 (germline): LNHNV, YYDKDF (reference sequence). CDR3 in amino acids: CATSRSAQLRGTMNTEAFF. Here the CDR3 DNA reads TGTGCCACCAGCAGATCCGCGCAGCTGAGAGGCACCATGAACACTGAAGCTTTCTTT.

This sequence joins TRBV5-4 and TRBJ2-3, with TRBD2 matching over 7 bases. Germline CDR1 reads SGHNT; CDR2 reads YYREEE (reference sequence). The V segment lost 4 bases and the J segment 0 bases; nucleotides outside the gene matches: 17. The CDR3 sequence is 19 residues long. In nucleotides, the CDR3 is TGTGCCAGCAGCCCGAGGACTAGGTCGGACGATGATAGCACAGATACGCAGTATTTT. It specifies CASSPRTRSDDDSTDTQYF.

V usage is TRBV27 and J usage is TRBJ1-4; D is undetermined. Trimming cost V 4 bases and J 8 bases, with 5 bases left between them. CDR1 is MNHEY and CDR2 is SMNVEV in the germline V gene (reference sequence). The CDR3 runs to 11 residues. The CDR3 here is CASSSGEKLFF. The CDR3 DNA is TGTGCCAGCAGTTCCGGAGAAAAACTGTTTTTT.

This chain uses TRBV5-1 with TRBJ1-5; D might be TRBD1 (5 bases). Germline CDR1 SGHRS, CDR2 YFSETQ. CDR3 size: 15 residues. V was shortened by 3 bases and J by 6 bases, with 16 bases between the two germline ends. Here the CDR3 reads CASSWRLRGLQPQHF. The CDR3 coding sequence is TGCGCCAGCAGCTGGAGATTGAGGGGCCTTCAGCCCCAGCATTTT. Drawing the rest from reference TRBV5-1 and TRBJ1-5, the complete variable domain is KAGVTQTPRYLIKTRGQQVTLSCSPISGHRSVSWYQQTPGQGLQFLFEYFSETQRNKGNFPGRFSGRQFSNSRSEMNVSTLELGDSALYLCASSWRLRGLQPQHFGDGTRLSIL.

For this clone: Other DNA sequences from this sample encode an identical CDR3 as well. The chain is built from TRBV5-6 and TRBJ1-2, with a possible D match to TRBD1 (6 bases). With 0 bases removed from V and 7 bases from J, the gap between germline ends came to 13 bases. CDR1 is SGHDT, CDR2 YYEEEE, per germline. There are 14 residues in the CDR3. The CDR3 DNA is TGTGCCAGCAGCTTGGGGCAGGGGATAGGTGGCTACACCTTC. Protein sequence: CASSLGQGIGGYTF.

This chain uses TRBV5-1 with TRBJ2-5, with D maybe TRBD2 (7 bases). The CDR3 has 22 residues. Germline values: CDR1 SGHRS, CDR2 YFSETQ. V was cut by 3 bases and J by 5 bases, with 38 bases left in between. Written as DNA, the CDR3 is TGCGCCAGCAGCTCACGAACCGATCAGGGGCTTCGACCCGAGACTAGCAAGGAGACCCAGTACTTC. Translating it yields CASSSRTDQGLRPETSKETQYF.

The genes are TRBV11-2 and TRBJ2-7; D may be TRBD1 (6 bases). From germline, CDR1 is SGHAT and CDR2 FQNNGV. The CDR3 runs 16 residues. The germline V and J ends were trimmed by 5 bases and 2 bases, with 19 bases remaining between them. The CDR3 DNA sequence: TGTGCCAGCAGCCCGACGGGACAAATAAAAGCCTACGAGCAGTACTTC. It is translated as CASSPTGQIKAYEQYF.

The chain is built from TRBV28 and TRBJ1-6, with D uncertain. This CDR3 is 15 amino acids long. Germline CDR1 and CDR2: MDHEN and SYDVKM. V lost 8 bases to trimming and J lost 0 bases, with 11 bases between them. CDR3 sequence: CASLRPFSYNSPLHF. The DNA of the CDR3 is TGTGCCAGCCTCCGCCCGTTCTCCTATAATTCACCCCTCCACTTT. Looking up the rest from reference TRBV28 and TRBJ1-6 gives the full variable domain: DVKVTQSSRYLVKRTGEKVFLECVQDMDHENMFWYRQDPGLGLRLIYFSYDVKMKEKGDIPEGYSVSREKKERFSLILESASTNQTSMYLCASLRPFSYNSPLHFGNGTRLTVT.

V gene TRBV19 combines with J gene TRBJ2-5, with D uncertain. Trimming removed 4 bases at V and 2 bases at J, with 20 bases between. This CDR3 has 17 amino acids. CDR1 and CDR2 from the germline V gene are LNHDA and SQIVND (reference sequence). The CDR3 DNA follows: TGTGCCAGTAGTACCTCATTCTTCTGGGTTGGTCAAGAGACCCAGTACTTC. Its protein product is CASSTSFFWVGQETQYF. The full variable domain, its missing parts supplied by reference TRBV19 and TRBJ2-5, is DGGITQSPKYLFRKEGQNVTLSCEQNLNHDAMYWYRQDPGQGLRLIYYSQIVNDFQKGDIAEGYSVSREKKESFPLTVTSAQKNPTAFYLCASSTSFFWVGQETQYFGPGTRLLVL.

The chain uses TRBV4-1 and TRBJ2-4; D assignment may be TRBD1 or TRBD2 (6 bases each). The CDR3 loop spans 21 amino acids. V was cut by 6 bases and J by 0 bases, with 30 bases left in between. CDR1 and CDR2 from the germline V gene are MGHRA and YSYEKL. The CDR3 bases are TGCGCCAGCAGGCAAAAAGGGGGACGGGGGTTTCAGTCGCTAGCCAAAAACATTCAGTACTTC. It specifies CASRQKGGRGFQSLAKNIQYF.

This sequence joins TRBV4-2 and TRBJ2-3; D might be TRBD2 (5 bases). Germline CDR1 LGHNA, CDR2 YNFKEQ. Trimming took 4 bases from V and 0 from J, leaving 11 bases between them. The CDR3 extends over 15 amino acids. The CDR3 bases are TGTGCCAGCAGCCTAAATCCGGGAAGCACAGATACGCAGTATTTT. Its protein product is CASSLNPGSTDTQYF.

This chain's CDR3 is CASSKAVVPGTNTEAFF. Written as DNA, the CDR3 is TGTGCCAGCAGCAAGGCGGTGGTCCCAGGGACGAACACTGAAGCTTTCTTT. The chain is built from TRBV9 and TRBJ1-1, with a possible D match to TRBD1 (5 bases). This CDR3 has 17 residues. Trimming took 4 bases from V and 1 from J, leaving 20 bases between them. The germline CDR1 and CDR2 sequences are SGDLS and YYNGEE.

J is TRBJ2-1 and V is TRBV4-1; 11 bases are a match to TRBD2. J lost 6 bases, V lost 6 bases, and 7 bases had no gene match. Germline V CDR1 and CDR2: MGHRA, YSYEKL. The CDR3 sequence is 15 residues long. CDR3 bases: TGCGCCAGCAGGTTGGTAGCGGGGGGGATCAATGAGCAGTTCTTC. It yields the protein CASRLVAGGINEQFF.

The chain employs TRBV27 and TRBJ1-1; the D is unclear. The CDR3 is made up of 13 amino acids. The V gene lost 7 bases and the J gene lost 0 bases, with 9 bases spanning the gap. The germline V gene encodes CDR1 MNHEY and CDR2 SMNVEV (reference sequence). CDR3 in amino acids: CASMDGMNTEAFF. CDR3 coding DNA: TGTGCCAGCATGGACGGCATGAACACTGAAGCTTTCTTT.

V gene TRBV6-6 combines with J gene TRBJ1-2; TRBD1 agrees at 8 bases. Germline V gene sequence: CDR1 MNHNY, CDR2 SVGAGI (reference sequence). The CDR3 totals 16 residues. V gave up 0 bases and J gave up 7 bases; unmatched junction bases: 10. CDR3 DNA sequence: TGTGCCAGCAGTTACTCCTTCAGGGGGCCTGCGGGTGGCTACACCTTC. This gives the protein CASSYSFRGPAGGYTF.

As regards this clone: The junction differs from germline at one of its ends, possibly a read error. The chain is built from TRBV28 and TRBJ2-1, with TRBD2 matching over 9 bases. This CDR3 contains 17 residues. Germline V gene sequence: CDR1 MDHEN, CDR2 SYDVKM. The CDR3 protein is CASSFSHRAGGYNGQFF. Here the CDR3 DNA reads TGTGCCAGCAGTTTCTCCCATCGTGCGGGGGGGTACAATGGGCAGTTCTTC.